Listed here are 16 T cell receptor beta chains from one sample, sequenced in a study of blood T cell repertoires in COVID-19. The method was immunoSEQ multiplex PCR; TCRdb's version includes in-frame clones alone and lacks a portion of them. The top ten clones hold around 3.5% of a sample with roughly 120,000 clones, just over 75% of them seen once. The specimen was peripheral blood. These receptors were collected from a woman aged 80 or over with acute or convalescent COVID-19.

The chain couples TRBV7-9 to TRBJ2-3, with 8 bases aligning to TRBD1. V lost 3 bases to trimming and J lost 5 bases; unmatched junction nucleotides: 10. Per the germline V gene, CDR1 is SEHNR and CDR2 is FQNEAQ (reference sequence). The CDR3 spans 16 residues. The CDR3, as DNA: TGTGCCAGCAGCTTGGCCTCAGGACAGGGAGGAGATACGCAGTATTTT. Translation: CASSLASGQGGDTQYF. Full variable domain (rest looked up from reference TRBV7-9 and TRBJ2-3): DTGVSQNPRHKITKRGQNVTFRCDPISEHNRLYWYRQTLGQGPEFLTYFQNEAQLEKSRLLSDRFSAERPKGSFSTLEIQRTEQGDSAMYLCASSLASGQGGDTQYFGPGTRLTVL.

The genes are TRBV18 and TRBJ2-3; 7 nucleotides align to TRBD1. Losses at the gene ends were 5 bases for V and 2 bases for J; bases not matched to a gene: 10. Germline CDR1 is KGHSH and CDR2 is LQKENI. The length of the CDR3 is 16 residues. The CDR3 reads CASSSFSTGATDTQYF. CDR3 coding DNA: TGTGCCAGCTCATCCTTTTCTACAGGGGCCACAGATACGCAGTATTTT.

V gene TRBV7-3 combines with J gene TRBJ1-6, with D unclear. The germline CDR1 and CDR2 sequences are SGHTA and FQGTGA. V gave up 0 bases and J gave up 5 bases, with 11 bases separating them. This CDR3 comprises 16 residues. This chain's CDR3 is CASSLTGGLNNSPLHF. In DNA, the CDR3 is TGTGCCAGCAGCTTAACTGGAGGGCTCAATAATTCACCCCTCCACTTT.

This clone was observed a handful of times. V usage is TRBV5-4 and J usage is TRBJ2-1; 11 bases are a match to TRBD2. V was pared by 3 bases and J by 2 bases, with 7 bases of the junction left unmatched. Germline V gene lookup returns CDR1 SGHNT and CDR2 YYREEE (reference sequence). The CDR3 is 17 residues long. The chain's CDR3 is CASSSTKTSGTYNEQFF. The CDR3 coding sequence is TGTGCCAGCAGCTCAACAAAGACTAGCGGGACCTACAATGAGCAGTTCTTC.

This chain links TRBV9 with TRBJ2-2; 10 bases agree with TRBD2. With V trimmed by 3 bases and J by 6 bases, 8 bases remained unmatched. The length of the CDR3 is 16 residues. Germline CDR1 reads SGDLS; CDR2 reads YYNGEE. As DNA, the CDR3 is TGTGCCAGCAGCGCCACTAGCGGGAAGTTCGCCGGGGAGCTGTTTTTT. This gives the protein CASSATSGKFAGELFF.

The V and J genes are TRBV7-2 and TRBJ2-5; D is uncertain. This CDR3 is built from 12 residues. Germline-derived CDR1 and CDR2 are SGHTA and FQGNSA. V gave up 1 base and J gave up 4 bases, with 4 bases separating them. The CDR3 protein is CASSLGPETQYF. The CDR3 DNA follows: TGTGCCAGCAGCTTAGGGCCAGAGACCCAGTACTTC.

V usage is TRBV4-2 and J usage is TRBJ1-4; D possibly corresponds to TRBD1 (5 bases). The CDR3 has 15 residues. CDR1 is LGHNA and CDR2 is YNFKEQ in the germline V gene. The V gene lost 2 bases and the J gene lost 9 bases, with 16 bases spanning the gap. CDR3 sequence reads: CASSQSGFWGKKLFF. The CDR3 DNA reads TGTGCCAGCAGCCAATCAGGCTTTTGGGGCAAAAAACTGTTTTTT.

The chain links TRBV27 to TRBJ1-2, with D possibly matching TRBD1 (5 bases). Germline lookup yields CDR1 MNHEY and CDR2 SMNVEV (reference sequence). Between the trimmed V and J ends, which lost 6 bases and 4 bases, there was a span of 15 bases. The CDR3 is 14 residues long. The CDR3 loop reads CASSRDGGVYGYTF. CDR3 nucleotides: TGTGCCAGCAGCCGGGACGGCGGGGTCTATGGCTACACCTTC.

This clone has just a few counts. CDR3 residues: CASSSPGQGAGEQYF. DNA for the CDR3: TGTGCCAGCAGCAGCCCTGGACAGGGCGCCGGCGAGCAGTACTTC. The chain couples TRBV21-1 to TRBJ2-7; no DNA check was done on the table's D call, TRBD1. TRBV21-1 is annotated as a pseudogene. The CDR3 spans 15 residues.

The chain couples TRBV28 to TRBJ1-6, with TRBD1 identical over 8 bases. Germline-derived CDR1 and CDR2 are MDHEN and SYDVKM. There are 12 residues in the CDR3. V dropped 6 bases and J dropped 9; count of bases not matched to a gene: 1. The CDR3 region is CASRTGVSPLHF. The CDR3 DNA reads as TGTGCCAGCAGGACAGGGGTTTCACCCCTCCACTTT. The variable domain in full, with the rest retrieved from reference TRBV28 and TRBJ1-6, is DVKVTQSSRYLVKRTGEKVFLECVQDMDHENMFWYRQDPGLGLRLIYFSYDVKMKEKGDIPEGYSVSREKKERFSLILESASTNQTSMYLCASRTGVSPLHFGNGTRLTVT.

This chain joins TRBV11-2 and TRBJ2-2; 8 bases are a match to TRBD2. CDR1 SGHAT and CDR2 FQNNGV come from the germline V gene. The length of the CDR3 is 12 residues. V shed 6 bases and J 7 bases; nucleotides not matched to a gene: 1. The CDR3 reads CASRREVGELFF. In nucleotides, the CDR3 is TGTGCCAGCAGGCGGGAGGTCGGGGAGCTGTTTTTT.

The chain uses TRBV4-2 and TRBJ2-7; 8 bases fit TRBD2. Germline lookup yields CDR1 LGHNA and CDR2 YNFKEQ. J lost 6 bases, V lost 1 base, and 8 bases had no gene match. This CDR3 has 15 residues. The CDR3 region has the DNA TGTGCCAGCAGCCAAGGGCCGGGACTAGGTCTCGAGCAGTACTTC. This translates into CASSQGPGLGLEQYF.

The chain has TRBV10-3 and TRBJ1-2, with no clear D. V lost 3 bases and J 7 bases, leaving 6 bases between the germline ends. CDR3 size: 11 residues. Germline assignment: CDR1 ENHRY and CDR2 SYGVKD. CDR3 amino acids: CAISDSGGYTF. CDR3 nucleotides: TGTGCCATCAGTGACTCCGGTGGCTACACCTTC.

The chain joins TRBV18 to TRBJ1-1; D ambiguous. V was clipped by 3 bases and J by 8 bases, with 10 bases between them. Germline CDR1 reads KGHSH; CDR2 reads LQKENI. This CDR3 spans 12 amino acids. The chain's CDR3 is CASSPISREAFF. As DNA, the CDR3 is TGTGCCAGCTCACCGATTTCGAGGGAAGCTTTCTTT.

CDR3 protein: CASSEIGTAVGDYTF. CDR3 sequence (DNA): TGTGCCAGCTCAGAGATCGGGACAGCGGTCGGGGACTACACCTTC. The rearrangement links TRBV18 to TRBJ1-2; TRBD1 aligns across 7 bases. The CDR3 length is 15 residues. After removal of 5 bases from V and 10 bases from J, the junction contained 16 bases not matched to a gene. CDR1 and CDR2 (germline): KGHSH, LQKENI.

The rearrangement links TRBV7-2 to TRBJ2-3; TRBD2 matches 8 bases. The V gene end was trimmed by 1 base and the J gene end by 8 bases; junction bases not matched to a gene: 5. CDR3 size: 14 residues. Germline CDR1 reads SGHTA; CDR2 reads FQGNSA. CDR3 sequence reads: CASSLEWAGGTQYF. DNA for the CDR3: TGTGCCAGCAGCTTAGAATGGGCGGGGGGTACGCAGTATTTT.